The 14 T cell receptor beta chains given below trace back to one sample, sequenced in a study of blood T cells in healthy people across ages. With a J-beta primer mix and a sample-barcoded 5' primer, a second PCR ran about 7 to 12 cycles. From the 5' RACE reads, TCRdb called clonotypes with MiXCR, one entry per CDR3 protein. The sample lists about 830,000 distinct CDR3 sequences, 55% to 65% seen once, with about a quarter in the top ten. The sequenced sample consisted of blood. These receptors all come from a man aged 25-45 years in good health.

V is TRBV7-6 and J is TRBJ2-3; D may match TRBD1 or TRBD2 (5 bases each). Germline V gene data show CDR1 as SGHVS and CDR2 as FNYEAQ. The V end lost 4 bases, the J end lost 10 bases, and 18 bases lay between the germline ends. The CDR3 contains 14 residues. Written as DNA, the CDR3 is TGTGCCAGCAGCTGGGGCCCCCAGGGACGGGCGCAGTATTTT. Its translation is CASSWGPQGRAQYF. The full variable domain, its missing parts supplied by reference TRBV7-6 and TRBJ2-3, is GAGVSQSPRYKVTKRGQDVALRCDPISGHVSLYWYRQALGQGPEFLTYFNYEAQQDKSGLPNDRFSAERPEGSISTLTIQRTEQRDSAMYRCASSWGPQGRAQYFGPGTRLTVL.

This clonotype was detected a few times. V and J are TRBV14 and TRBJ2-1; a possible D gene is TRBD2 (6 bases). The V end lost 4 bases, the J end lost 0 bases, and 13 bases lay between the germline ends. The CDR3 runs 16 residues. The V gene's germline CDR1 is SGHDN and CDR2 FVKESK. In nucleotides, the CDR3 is TGTGCCAGCAGCCGCATTGGAGGGAGCTCCTACAATGAGCAGTTCTTC. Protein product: CASSRIGGSSYNEQFF.

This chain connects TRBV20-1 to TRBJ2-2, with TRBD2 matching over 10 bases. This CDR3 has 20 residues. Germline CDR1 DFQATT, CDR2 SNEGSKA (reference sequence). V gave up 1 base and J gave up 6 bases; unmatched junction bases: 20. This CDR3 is CSARGPPEKRGGAVAGELFF. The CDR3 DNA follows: TGCAGTGCTAGAGGGCCCCCCGAAAAGCGGGGGGGCGCAGTGGCCGGGGAGCTGTTTTTT.

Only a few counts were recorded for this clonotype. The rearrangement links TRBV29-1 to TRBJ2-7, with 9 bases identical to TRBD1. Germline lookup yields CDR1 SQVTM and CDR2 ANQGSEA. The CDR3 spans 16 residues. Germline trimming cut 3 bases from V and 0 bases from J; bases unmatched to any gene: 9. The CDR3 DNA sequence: TGCAGCGTTGATTACCCGGGACAGGGCAGCTCCTACGAGCAGTACTTC. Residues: CSVDYPGQGSSYEQYF.

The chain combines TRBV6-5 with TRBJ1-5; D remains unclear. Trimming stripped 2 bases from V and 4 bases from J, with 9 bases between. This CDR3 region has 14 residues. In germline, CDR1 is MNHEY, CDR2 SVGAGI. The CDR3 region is CASSYGLGNQPQHF. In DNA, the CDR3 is TGTGCCAGCAGTTACGGGTTAGGAAATCAGCCCCAGCATTTT.

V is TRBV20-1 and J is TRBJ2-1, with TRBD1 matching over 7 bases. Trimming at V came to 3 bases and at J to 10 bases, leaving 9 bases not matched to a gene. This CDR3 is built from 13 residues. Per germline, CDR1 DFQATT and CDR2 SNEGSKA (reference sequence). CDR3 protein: CSASLQGFGEQFF. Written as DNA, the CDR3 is TGCAGTGCTAGCCTACAGGGGTTTGGAGAGCAGTTCTTC.

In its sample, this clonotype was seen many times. The DNA of the CDR3 is TGTGCCAGCAGCGAGTCACAGGGGAGTACGGAGACCCAGTACTTC. Encoded protein: CASSESQGSTETQYF. J is TRBJ2-5 and V is TRBV9, with 7 bases that match TRBD1. The CDR3 consists of 15 residues. Germline V gene data show CDR1 as SGDLS and CDR2 as YYNGEE. After removal of 3 bases from V and 5 bases from J, the junction contained 10 bases not matched to a gene. The whole variable domain, remainder taken from reference TRBV9 and TRBJ2-5, is DSGVTQTPKHLITATGQRVTLRCSPRSGDLSVYWYQQSLDQGLQFLIQYYNGEERAKGNILERFSAQQFPDLHSELNLSSLELGDSALYFCASSESQGSTETQYFGPGTRLLVL.

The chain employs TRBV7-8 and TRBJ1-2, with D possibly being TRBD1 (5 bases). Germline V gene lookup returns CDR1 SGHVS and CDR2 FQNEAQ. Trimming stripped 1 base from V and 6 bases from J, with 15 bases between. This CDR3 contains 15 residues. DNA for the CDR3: TGTGCCAGCAGCTTAGTGCGGGGAGGGGAAAATGGCTACACCTTC. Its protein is CASSLVRGGENGYTF.

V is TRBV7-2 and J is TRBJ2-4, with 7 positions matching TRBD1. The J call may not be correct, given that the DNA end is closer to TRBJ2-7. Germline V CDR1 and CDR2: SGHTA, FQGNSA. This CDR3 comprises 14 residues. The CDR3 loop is CASSVQGSIDEQYF. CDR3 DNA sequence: TGTGCCAGCAGCGTACAGGGGAGTATCGACGAGCAGTACTTC.

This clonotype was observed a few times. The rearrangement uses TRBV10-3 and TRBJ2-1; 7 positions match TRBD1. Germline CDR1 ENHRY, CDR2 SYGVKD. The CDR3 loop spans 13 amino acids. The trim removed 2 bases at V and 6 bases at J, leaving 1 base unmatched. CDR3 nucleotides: TGTGCCATCAGTGAGGACAGGGTCAATGAGCAGTTCTTC. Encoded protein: CAISEDRVNEQFF.

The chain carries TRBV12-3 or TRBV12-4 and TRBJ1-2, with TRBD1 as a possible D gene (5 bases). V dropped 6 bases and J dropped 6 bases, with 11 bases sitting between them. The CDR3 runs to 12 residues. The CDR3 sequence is CASRLEGHGYTF. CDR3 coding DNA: TGTGCCAGCAGGCTGGAGGGACATGGCTACACCTTC.

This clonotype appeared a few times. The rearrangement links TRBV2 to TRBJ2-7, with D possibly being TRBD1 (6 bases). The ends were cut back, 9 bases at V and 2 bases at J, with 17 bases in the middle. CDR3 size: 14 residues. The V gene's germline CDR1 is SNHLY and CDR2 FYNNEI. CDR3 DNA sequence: TGTGCCAGGAAGGGGTCAGGGGCTCCCTACGAGCAGTACTTC. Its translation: CARKGSGAPYEQYF.

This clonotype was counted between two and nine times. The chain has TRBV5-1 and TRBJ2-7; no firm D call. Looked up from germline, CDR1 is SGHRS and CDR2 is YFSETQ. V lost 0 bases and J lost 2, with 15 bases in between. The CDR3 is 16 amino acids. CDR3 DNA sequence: TGCGCCAGCAGCTTGGAAGTCGCTCATACTCCCTACGAGCAGTACTTC. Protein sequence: CASSLEVAHTPYEQYF.

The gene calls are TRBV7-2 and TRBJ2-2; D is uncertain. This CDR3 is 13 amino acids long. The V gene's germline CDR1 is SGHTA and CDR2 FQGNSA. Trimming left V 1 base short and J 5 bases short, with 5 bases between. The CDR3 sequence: CASSLVWTGELFF. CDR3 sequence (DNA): TGTGCCAGCAGCTTAGTGTGGACCGGGGAGCTGTTTTTT.